The sequence of this T cell receptor (beta chain) was determined in a study of blood T cells in healthy people across ages. The use of a sample-barcoded 5' primer and a J-beta primer mix characterized a second PCR of about 6 to 11 cycles. In TCRdb, the 5' RACE reads were re-called with MiXCR into one record per CDR3 protein. The sample lists fewer than 2,000,000 distinct CDR3 sequences, around 42% seen once, with under 25% in the top ten. The CDR3 contains 15 residues. V lost 4 bases to trimming and J lost 3 bases; unmatched junction nucleotides: 1. Germline-derived CDR1 and CDR2 are LNHNV and YYDKDF (reference sequence). Only a few counts were recorded for this clonotype.

The sample taken for sequencing was blood. The sequence derives from a human donor in good health. The chain employs TRBV15 and TRBJ2-1; TRBD2 matches 12 bases. CDR3 amino acids: CATSILAGGYNEQFF. CDR3 nucleotide sequence: TGTGCCACCAGCATACTAGCGGGGGGCTACAATGAGCAGTTCTTC.